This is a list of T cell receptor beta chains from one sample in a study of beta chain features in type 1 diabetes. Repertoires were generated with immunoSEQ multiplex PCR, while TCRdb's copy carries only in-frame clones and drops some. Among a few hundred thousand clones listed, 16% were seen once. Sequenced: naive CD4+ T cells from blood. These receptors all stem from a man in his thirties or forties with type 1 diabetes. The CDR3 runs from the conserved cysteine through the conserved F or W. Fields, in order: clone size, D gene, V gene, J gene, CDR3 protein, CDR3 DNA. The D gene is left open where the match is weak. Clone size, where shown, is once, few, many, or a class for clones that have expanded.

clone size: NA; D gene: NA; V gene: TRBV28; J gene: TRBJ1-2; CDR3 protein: CASSFRGGYGYTF; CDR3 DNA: TGTGCCAGCAGTTTTAGGGGAGGGTATGGCTACACCTTC
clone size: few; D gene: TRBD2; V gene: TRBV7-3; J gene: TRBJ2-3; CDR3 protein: CASSVNPAGGTDTQYF; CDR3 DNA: TGTGCCAGCAGCGTTAATCCAGCGGGAGGGACAGATACGCAGTATTTT
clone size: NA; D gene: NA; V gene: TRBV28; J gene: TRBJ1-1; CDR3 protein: CASILQANTEAFF; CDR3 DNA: TGTGCCAGCATCCTTCAGGCGAACACTGAAGCTTTCTTT
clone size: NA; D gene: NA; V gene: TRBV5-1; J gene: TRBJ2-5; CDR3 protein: CASSLEGGVGETQYF; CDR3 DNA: TGCGCCAGCAGCTTAGAAGGAGGGGTAGGGGAGACCCAGTACTTC
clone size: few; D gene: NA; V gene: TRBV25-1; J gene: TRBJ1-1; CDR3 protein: CASKPRGTTEAFF; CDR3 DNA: TGTGCCAGCAAACCAAGGGGGACCACTGAAGCTTTCTTT
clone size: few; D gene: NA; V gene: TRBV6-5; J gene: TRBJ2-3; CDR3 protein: CASSYPTGTQYF; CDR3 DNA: TGTGCCAGCAGTTACCCGACAGGCACGCAGTATTTT
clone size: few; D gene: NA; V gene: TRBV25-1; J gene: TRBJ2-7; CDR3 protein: CASSEVTSASGEQYF; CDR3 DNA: TGTGCCAGCAGTGAGGTGACTAGTGCTTCTGGAGAGCAGTACTTC
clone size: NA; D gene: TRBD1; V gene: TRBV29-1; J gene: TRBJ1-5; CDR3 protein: CSVGTETSNQPQHF; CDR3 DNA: TGCAGCGTAGGGACAGAGACTAGCAATCAGCCCCAGCATTTT
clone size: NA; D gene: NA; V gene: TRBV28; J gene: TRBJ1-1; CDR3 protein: CASSTSPKEAFF; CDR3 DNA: TGTGCCAGCAGTACTTCTCCGAAAGAAGCTTTCTTT
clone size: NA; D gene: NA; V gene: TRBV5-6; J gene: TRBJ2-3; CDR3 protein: CASSLGRASAADTQYF; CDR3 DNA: TGTGCCAGCAGCTTGGGTAGGGCGTCGGCGGCAGATACGCAGTATTTT
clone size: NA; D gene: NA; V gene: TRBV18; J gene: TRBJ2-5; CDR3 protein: CASSPDRQETQYF; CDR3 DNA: TGTGCCAGCTCACCAGATCGACAAGAGACCCAGTACTTC
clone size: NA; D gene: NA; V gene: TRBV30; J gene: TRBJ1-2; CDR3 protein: CAWSVSVLYGYTF; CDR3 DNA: TGTGCCTGGAGTGTAAGCGTCCTCTATGGCTACACCTTC
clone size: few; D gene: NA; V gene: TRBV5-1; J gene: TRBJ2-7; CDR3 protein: CASSLAIADVSYEQYF; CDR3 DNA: TGCGCCAGCAGCTTGGCCATCGCCGATGTCTCCTACGAGCAGTACTTC
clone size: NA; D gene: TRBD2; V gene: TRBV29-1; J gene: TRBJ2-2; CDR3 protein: CSVRGGGGTGELFF; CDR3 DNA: TGCAGCGTCCGGGGCGGGGGAGGCACCGGGGAGCTGTTTTTT
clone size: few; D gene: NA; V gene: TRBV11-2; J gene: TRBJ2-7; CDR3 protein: CASSLAYSYYEQYF; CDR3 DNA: TGTGCCAGCAGCTTAGCTTACAGCTACTACGAGCAGTACTTC
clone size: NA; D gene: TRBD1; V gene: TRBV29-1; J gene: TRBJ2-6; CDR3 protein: CSVGDRAGANVLTF; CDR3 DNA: TGCAGCGTTGGGGACAGGGCTGGGGCCAACGTCCTGACTTTC
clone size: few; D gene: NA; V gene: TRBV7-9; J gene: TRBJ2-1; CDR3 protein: CASSSPLEQFF; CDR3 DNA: TGTGCCAGCAGCTCGCCTCTTGAGCAGTTCTTC
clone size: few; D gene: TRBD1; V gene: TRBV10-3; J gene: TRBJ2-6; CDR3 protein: CASQGADGANVLTF; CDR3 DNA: TGTGCCTCCCAGGGGGCAGACGGGGCCAACGTCCTGACTTTC
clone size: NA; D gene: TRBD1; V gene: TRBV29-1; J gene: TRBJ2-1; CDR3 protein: CSGTGVYNEQFF; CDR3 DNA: TGCAGCGGAACAGGGGTCTACAATGAGCAGTTCTTC
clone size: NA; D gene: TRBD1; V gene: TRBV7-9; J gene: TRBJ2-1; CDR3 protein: CASSRDSYNEQFF; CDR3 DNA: TGTGCCAGCAGTCGGGACAGCTACAATGAGCAGTTCTTC
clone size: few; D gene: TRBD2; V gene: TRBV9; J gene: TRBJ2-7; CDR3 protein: CASSVGGSYEQYF; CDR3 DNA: TGTGCCAGCAGCGTCGGCGGGAGCTACGAGCAGTACTTC
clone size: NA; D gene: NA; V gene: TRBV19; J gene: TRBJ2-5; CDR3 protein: CASSGVYQETQYF; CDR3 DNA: TGTGCCAGTAGTGGGGTATACCAAGAGACCCAGTACTTC
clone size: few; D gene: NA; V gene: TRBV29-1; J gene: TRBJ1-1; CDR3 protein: CSVEQAYGGTEAFF; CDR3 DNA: TGCAGCGTTGAACAGGCCTACGGCGGCACTGAAGCTTTCTTT
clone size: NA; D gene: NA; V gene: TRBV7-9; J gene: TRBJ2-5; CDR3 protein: CASSFRQDLQETQYF; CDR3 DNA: TGTGCCAGCAGCTTCAGACAGGACCTCCAAGAGACCCAGTACTTC
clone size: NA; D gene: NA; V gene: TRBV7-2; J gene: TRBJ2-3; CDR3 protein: CASSPERTDTQYF; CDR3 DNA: TGTGCCAGCAGCCCTGAGAGGACAGATACGCAGTATTTT
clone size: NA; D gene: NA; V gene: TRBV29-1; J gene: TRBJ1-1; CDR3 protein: CSVLDTEAFF; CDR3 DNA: TGCAGCGTACTGGACACTGAAGCTTTCTTT
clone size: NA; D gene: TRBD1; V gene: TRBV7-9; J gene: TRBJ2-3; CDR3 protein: CASRAHRGVGDTQYF; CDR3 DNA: TGTGCCAGCAGGGCACACAGGGGAGTAGGAGATACGCAGTATTTT
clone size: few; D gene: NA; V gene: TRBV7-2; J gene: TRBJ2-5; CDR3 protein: CASSRGYGQETQYF; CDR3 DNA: TGTGCCAGCAGCCGGGGATATGGCCAAGAGACCCAGTACTTC